The present T cell receptor (beta chain) was sequenced within a study of T cells in Graves' hyperthyroidism and ophthalmopathy. Study-level findings and limits: Most clonotypes expanded in thyroid above 0.001 were likewise present in blood.

Amplification of TCR beta CDR3 regions was performed using RNA transcripts as template. The TCR CDR3 was amplified in a first-round RT-PCR using the HTBI primer set. TCRdb analysed the multiplex PCR reads with MiXCR anew, one entry per CDR3 protein. Among over 500,000 distinct CDR3 sequences listed, around 50% were seen once. As concerns this clonotype: Its cognate antigen is unknown.

Trimming took 7 bases from V and 2 from J, leaving 21 bases between them. Germline CDR1 is SQVTM and CDR2 is ANQGSEA. This CDR3 has 16 residues. Patients with uncontrolled infections, other autoimmune diseases, pregnancy or lactation were excluded. Thyroid ultrasound and orbital computed tomography, with clinical symptoms and serum thyroxine and TRAb, informed diagnoses. This TCR was recovered from an adult woman with Graves' disease, either hyperthyroidism or ophthalmopathy (not recorded which). The rearrangement uses TRBV29-1 and TRBJ1-3, with D maybe TRBD1 (6 bases). Sequencing was carried out using peripheral blood or thyroid tissue (not recorded which). CDR3 nucleotide sequence: TGCAGCGCCGCGGGGGGGTCAGGGGTCGCTGGAAACACCATATATTTT. Translation gives CSAAGGSGVAGNTIYF.